A single sample is the source of the 17 T cell receptor beta chains below, sequenced in a study of T-cell reconstitution after alpha-beta-depleted transplantation in children. The TCRbeta library incorporated unique molecular identifiers. MiXCR, applied by TCRdb to the PCR reads, yields one record per CDR3 protein. In the table there are some 220,000 distinct CDR3 sequences, about a tenth of which are singletons. This material consisted of PBMCs from the stem cell graft donor, taken from the stem cell graft. The receptors shown here come from a human donor who donated a stem cell graft to a child with acute lymphoblastic leukemia.

This clonotype was detected many times. The chain has TRBV5-1 and TRBJ2-7, with D maybe TRBD1 (6 bases). The V and J ends lost 4 bases and 3 bases respectively, with 17 bases between them. This CDR3 contains 15 residues. Germline V lookup: CDR1 SGHRS, CDR2 YFSETQ. The CDR3 is CASSQVTGAGYEQYF. The DNA of the CDR3 is TGCGCCAGCAGCCAGGTGACAGGCGCGGGCTACGAGCAGTACTTC.

This clonotype was counted ten times or more. The chain uses TRBV20-1 and TRBJ1-2, with a possible D match to TRBD1 (5 bases). The CDR3 sequence is 14 residues long. V lost 3 bases and J lost 0, with 11 bases in between. Germline V gene lookup returns CDR1 DFQATT and CDR2 SNEGSKA (reference sequence). CDR3 nucleotide sequence: TGCAGTGCTAGCCCCAGGGTAGCTAACTATGGCTACACCTTC. Its protein product is CSASPRVANYGYTF.

CDR3 DNA: TGCAGTGCTGGGGGAGGGGGCAACAATCAGCCCCAGCATTTT. Protein product: CSAGGGGNNQPQHF. This chain uses TRBV20-1 with TRBJ1-5; 7 nucleotides match TRBD1. With V trimmed by 5 bases and J by 3 bases, 7 bases remained unmatched. Germline V CDR1 and CDR2: DFQATT, SNEGSKA (reference sequence). The CDR3 totals 14 residues.

This clonotype was counted only a few times. This sequence joins TRBV7-8 and TRBJ2-4; tentatively, D is TRBD1 or TRBD2 (6 bases each). The CDR3 extends over 15 amino acids. The V gene lost 5 bases and the J gene lost 1 base, with 12 bases spanning the gap. The germline V gene encodes CDR1 SGHVS and CDR2 FQNEAQ. CDR3 in amino acids: CASSTIGGAKNIQYF. The CDR3 coding sequence is TGTGCCAGCAGCACTATAGGGGGGGCCAAAAACATTCAGTACTTC.

With respect to this clonotype: One end of the junction is discordant with germline, which a read error may explain. CDR3 protein: CASSYDRDRVSYEQCF. CDR3 DNA: TGCGCCAGCAGCTACGACCGGGACAGGGTCTCCTACGAGCAGTGCTTC. This sequence joins TRBV5-1 and TRBJ2-7, with 9 nucleotides matching TRBD1. CDR3 size: 16 residues. CDR1 is SGHRS and CDR2 is YFSETQ in the germline V gene.

The rearrangement joins TRBV11-2 to TRBJ2-5, with D perhaps matching TRBD1 or TRBD2 (5 bases each). V was pared by 4 bases and J by 1 base, with 10 bases between. The germline gives CDR1 SGHAT, CDR2 FQNNGV. There are 14 residues in the CDR3. CDR3 bases: TGTGCCAGCAGCTCCCGGGACGGCCAAGAGACCCAGTACTTC. Translation gives CASSSRDGQETQYF.

This clonotype was seen ten or more times. Written as DNA, the CDR3 is TGTGCCAGCAGTTTTGGCAGGAATCAGCCCCAGCATTTT. Translating gives CASSFGRNQPQHF. The V gene is TRBV12-3 or TRBV12-4, the J gene TRBJ1-5; no firm D call. V shed 3 bases and J shed 4 bases, with 7 bases lying between them. The CDR3 totals 13 residues.

This clonotype was seen a handful of times. The rearrangement uses TRBV5-1 and TRBJ1-1; possible D gene TRBD1, 5 bases. Trimming left V 0 bases short and J 3 bases short, with 12 bases between. The CDR3 consists of 15 residues. Germline V CDR1 and CDR2: SGHRS, YFSETQ. CDR3 in DNA: TGCGCCAGCAGCTTGGAGGGGAATTCATACACTGAAGCTTTCTTT. It encodes CASSLEGNSYTEAFF.

This clonotype was seen repeatedly, ten times or more. J is TRBJ2-3 and V is TRBV7-2, with TRBD2 matching over 16 bases. The CDR3 is 19 amino acids. V lost 4 bases to trimming and J lost 1 base; unmatched junction nucleotides: 8. Germline values: CDR1 SGHTA, CDR2 FQGNSA. As DNA, the CDR3 is TGTGCCAGCAGCTGGGGGACTAGCGGGGGGGCCGGTGGCACAGATACGCAGTATTTT. Translating it yields CASSWGTSGGAGGTDTQYF.

This clonotype was recorded a few times. The chain joins TRBV11-2 to TRBJ2-7; TRBD2 agrees at 7 bases. CDR1 is SGHAT, CDR2 FQNNGV, per germline. There are 15 residues in the CDR3. Germline trimming cut 2 bases from V and 0 bases from J; bases unmatched to any gene: 4. CDR3 coding DNA: TGTGCCAGCAGCTTATGGGAGGGGTACTCCTACGAGCAGTACTTC. Amino acids: CASSLWEGYSYEQYF. Full variable domain (missing parts from reference TRBV11-2 and TRBJ2-7): EAGVAQSPRYKIIEKRQSVAFWCNPISGHATLYWYQQILGQGPKLLIQFQNNGVVDDSQLPKDRFSAERLKGVDSTLKIQPAKLEDSAVYLCASSLWEGYSYEQYFGPGTRLTVT.

This clonotype was counted ten times or more. This chain's CDR3 is CASSPLAGGADTQYF. CDR3 in DNA: TGTGCCAGCAGTCCACTAGCGGGGGGGGCAGATACGCAGTATTTT. The chain combines TRBV12-3 or TRBV12-4 with TRBJ2-3; 13 nucleotides match TRBD2. The CDR3 consists of 15 residues. V lost 5 bases and J lost 4; bases outside the gene matches: 3.

This clonotype was detected only a few times. The rearrangement uses TRBV6-5 and TRBJ1-1, with D perhaps TRBD1 (5 bases). The germline CDR1 and CDR2 sequences are MNHEY and SVGAGI. V shed 0 bases and J shed 3 bases, with 8 bases lying between them. This CDR3 has 14 residues. Here the CDR3 DNA reads TGTGCCAGCAGTTACTCATCCAGGGACACTGAAGCTTTCTTT. Encoded protein: CASSYSSRDTEAFF.

This clonotype has just a few counts. CDR3 loop: CASSYNPRDRGRYEQYF. The CDR3 DNA reads as TGTGCCAGCAGTTATAACCCCCGGGACAGGGGTCGTTACGAGCAGTACTTC. This chain joins TRBV6-5 and TRBJ2-7; 10 nucleotides agree with TRBD1. CDR3 length equals 17 residues. V shed 3 bases and J 4 bases; nucleotides not matched to a gene: 12. CDR1 and CDR2 (germline): MNHEY, SVGAGI.

V and J are TRBV5-6 and TRBJ2-7, with a weak D call TRBD2 (5 bases). The CDR3 sequence is 14 residues long. CDR1 is SGHDT and CDR2 is YYEEEE in the germline V gene. V was shortened by 3 bases and J by 5 bases, with 15 bases between the two germline ends. CDR3 protein: CASSCGLESNEQYF. The CDR3 nucleotides read TGTGCCAGCAGCTGCGGGCTGGAATCCAACGAGCAGTACTTC.

The CDR3 loop reads CASSPGGTNTEAFF. CDR3 bases: TGTGCCAGCTCCCCAGGGGGCACAAACACTGAAGCTTTCTTT. The chain uses TRBV19 and TRBJ1-1, with TRBD1 matching 8 bases. CDR1 is LNHDA, CDR2 SQIVND, per germline (reference sequence). This CDR3 comprises 14 residues. Losses at the gene ends were 9 bases for V and 2 bases for J; bases not matched to a gene: 8.

This clonotype was observed many times. The CDR3 loop is CASSRERGQTGGQNTGELFF. The DNA for the CDR3 is TGTGCCAGCAGCCGGGAAAGGGGCCAAACAGGGGGCCAAAACACCGGGGAGCTGTTTTTT. The chain employs TRBV4-2 and TRBJ2-2; the match to TRBD1 covers 9 bases. Per germline, CDR1 LGHNA and CDR2 YNFKEQ. The CDR3 contains 20 residues. J lost 2 bases, V lost 4 bases, and 17 bases had no gene match.

V and J are TRBV11-1 and TRBJ2-1; 11 nucleotides match TRBD2. CDR3 length: 18 residues. CDR1 SGHAT and CDR2 FQDESV come from the germline V gene (reference sequence). J gave up 0 bases and V 6 bases, and 10 bases lay outside the gene matches. CDR3 nucleotides: TGTGCCAGCAGTCCCGGGACTAGCGGTCGGAGCTCCTACAATGAGCAGTTCTTC. This encodes CASSPGTSGRSSYNEQFF.